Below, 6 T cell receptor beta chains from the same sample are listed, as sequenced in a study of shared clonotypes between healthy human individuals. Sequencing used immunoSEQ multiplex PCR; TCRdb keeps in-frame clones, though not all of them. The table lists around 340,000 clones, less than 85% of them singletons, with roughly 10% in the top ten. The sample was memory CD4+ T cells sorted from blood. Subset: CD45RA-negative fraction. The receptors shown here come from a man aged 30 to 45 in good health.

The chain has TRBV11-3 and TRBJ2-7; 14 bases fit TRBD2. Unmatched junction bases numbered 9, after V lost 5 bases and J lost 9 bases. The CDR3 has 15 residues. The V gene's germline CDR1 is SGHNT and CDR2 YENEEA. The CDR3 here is CASSVGTSGRGRQYF. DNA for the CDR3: TGTGCCAGCAGCGTGGGGACTAGCGGGAGAGGTCGGCAGTACTTC.

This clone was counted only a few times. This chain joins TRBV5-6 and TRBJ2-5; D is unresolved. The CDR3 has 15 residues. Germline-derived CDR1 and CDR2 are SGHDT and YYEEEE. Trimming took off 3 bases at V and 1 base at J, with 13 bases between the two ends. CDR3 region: CASSSSLAVQETQYF. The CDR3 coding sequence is TGTGCCAGCAGCTCCTCCCTGGCGGTCCAAGAGACCCAGTACTTC.

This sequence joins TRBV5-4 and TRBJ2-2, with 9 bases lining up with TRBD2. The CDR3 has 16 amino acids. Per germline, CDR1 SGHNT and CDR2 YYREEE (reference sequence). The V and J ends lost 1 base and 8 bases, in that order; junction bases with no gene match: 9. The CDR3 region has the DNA TGTGCCAGCAGCTTGTTATTTAGCGGGAGATCTGGGGAGCTGTTTTTT. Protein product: CASSLLFSGRSGELFF.

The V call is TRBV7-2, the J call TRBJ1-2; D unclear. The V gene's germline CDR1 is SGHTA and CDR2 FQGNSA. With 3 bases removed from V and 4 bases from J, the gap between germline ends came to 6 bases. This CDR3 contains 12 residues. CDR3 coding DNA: TGTGCCAGCAGCTTCGACCTCTATGGCTACACCTTC. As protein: CASSFDLYGYTF. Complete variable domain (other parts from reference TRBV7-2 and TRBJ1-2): GAGVSQSPSNKVTEKGKDVELRCDPISGHTALYWYRQSLGQGLEFLIYFQGNSAPDKSGLPSDRFSAERTGGSVSTLTIQRTQQEDSAVYLCASSFDLYGYTFGSGTRLTVV.

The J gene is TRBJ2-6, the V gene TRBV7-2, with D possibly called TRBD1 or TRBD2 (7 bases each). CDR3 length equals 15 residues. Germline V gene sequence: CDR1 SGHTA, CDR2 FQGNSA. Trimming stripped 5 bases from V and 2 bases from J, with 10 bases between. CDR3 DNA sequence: TGTGCCAGCAGCCCAGGGGGGGCTGGGGCCAACGTCCTGACTTTC. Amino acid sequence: CASSPGGAGANVLTF.

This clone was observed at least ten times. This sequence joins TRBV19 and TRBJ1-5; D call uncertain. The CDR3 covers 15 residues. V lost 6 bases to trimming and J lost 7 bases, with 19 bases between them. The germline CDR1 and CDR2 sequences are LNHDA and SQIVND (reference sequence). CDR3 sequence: CASSNPSGSDQPQHF. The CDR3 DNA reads TGTGCCAGTAGCAATCCGAGCGGTTCCGACCAGCCCCAGCATTTT.